Listed here is a single T cell receptor beta chain. The target antigen is unknown. Researchers ran the PCR with 60 Vbeta and 13 Jbeta primers. Using immunoSEQ multiplex PCR, the repertoire was profiled, and TCRdb retains in-frame clones only, with some absent. The table includes roughly 200,000 clones, over 70% detected once. The data were taken from a study of cytomegalovirus exposure and HLA in healthy donors. Overall study findings and caveats: TCR beta sequences numbering over 15,000 were associated with HLA alleles at 0.05 false discovery rate in a later analysis. Most TCR sequences were uncommon, yet certain public TCRs appeared in many donors.

CDR3 length equals 18 residues. V lost 0 bases to trimming and J lost 8 bases; unmatched junction nucleotides: 21. Germline assignment: CDR1 GTSNPN and CDR2 SVGIG (reference sequence). The sample comprised PBMCs. This rearrangement joins TRBV30 to TRBJ1-2; 7 bases agree with TRBD1. The receptor comes from a male donor in good health and CMV-seronegative. CDR3 bases: TGTGCCTGGAGTGTCAGGGTCAACAGGGGAGTCCGGCGGGGAGGCTACACCTTC. This sequence encodes CAWSVRVNRGVRRGGYTF.